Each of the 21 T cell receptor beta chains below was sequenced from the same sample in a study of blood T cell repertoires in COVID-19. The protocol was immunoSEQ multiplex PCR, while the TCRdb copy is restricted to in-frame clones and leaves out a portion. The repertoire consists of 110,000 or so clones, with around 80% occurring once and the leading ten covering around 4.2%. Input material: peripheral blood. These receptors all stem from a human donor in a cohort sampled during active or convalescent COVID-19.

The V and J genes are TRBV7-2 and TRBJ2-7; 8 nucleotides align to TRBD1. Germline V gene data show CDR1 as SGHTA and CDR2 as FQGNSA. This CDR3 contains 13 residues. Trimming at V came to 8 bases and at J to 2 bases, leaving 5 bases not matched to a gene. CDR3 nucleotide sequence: TGTGCCAGCTCGACGACAGGGGCCTACGAGCAGTACTTC. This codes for CASSTTGAYEQYF.

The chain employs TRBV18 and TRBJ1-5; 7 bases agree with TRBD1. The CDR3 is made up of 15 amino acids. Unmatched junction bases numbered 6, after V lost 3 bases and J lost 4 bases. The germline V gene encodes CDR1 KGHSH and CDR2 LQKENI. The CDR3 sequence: CASSPSTGYNQPQHF. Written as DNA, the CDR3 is TGTGCCAGCTCACCGTCGACAGGGTATAATCAGCCCCAGCATTTT.

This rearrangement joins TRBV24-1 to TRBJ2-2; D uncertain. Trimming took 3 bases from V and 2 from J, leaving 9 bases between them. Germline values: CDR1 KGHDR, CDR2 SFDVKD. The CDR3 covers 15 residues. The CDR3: CATSDPTVNTGELFF. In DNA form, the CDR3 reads TGTGCCACCAGTGATCCTACAGTTAACACCGGGGAGCTGTTTTTT.

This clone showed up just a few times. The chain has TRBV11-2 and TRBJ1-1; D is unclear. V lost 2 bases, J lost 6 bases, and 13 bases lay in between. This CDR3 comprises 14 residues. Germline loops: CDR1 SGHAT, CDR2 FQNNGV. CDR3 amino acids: CASSLMFAVPEAFF. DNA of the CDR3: TGTGCCAGCAGCTTAATGTTTGCGGTTCCTGAAGCTTTCTTT.

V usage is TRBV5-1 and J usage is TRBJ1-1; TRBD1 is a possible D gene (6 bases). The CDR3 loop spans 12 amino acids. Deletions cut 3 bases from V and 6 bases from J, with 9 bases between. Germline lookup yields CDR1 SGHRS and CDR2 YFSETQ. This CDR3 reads CASSSQGPEAFF. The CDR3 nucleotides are TGCGCCAGCAGCTCACAGGGTCCTGAAGCTTTCTTT.

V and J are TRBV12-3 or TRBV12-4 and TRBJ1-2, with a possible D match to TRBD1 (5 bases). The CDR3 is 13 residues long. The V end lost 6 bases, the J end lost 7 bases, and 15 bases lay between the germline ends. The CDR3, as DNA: TGTGCCAGCAGCCCTCAGGGAAGGTCTGGCTACACCTTC. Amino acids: CASSPQGRSGYTF.

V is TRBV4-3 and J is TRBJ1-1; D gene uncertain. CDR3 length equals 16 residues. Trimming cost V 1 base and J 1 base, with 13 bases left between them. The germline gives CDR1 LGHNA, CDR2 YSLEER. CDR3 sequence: CASSQGRGFTNTEAFF. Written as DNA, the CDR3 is TGCGCCAGCAGCCAAGGGCGGGGATTCACGAACACTGAAGCTTTCTTT.

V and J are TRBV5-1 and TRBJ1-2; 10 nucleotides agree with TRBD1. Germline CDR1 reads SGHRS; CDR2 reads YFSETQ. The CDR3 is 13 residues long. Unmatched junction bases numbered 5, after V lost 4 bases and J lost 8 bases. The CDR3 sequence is CASSGGQGRGYTF. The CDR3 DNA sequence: TGCGCCAGCAGCGGGGGACAGGGGCGCGGCTACACCTTC. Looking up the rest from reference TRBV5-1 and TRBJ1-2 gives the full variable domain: KAGVTQTPRYLIKTRGQQVTLSCSPISGHRSVSWYQQTPGQGLQFLFEYFSETQRNKGNFPGRFSGRQFSNSRSEMNVSTLELGDSALYLCASSGGQGRGYTFGSGTRLTVV.

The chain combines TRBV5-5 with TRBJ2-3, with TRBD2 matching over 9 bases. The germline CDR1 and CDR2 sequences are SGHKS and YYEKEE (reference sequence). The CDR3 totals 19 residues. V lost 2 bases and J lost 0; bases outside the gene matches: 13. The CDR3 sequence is CASSFRDRELAGSTDTQYF. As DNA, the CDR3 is TGTGCCAGCAGCTTTAGGGATCGGGAGCTAGCGGGGAGCACAGATACGCAGTATTTT.

Here the CDR3 reads CASSERTGGSTDTQYF. Written as DNA, the CDR3 is TGTGCCAGCAGCGAGAGGACAGGGGGGAGCACAGATACGCAGTATTTT. The genes are TRBV7-2 and TRBJ2-3, with 10 bases fitting TRBD1. This CDR3 spans 16 amino acids. Germline values: CDR1 SGHTA, CDR2 FQGNSA. Trimming took 5 bases from V and 0 from J; bases not matched to a gene: 5.

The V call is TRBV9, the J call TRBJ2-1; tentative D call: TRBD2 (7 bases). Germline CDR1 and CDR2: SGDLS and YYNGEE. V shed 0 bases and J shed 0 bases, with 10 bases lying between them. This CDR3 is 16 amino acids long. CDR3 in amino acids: CASSVEGGSSYNEQFF. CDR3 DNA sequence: TGTGCCAGCAGCGTAGAGGGGGGGAGCTCCTACAATGAGCAGTTCTTC. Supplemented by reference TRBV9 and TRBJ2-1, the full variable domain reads DSGVTQTPKHLITATGQRVTLRCSPRSGDLSVYWYQQSLDQGLQFLIQYYNGEERAKGNILERFSAQQFPDLHSELNLSSLELGDSALYFCASSVEGGSSYNEQFFGPGTRLTVL.

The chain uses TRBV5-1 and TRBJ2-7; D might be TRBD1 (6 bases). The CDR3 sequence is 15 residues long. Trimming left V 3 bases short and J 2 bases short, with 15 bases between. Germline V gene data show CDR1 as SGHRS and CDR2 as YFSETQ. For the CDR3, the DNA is TGCGCCAGCAGCTACTCAGGGGATGTGGCCTACGAGCAGTACTTC. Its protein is CASSYSGDVAYEQYF.

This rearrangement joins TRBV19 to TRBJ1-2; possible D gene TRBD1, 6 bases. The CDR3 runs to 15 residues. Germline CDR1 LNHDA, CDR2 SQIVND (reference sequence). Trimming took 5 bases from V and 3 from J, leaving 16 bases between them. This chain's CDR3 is CASSPERDRYYGYTF. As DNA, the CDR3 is TGTGCCAGTAGTCCCGAGCGCGACAGGTACTATGGCTACACCTTC. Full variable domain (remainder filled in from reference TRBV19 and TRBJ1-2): DGGITQSPKYLFRKEGQNVTLSCEQNLNHDAMYWYRQDPGQGLRLIYYSQIVNDFQKGDIAEGYSVSREKKESFPLTVTSAQKNPTAFYLCASSPERDRYYGYTFGSGTRLTVV.

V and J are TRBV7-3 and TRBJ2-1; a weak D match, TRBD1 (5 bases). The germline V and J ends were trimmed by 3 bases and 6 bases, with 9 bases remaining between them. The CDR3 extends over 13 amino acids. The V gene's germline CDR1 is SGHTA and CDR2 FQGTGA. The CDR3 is CASSLGQINEQFF. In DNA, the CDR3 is TGTGCCAGCAGCTTGGGGCAAATCAATGAGCAGTTCTTC. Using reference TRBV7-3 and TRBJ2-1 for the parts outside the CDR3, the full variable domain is GAGVSQTPSNKVTEKGKYVELRCDPISGHTALYWYRQSLGQGPEFLIYFQGTGAADDSGLPNDRFFAVRPEGSVSTLKIQRTERGDSAVYLCASSLGQINEQFFGPGTRLTVL.

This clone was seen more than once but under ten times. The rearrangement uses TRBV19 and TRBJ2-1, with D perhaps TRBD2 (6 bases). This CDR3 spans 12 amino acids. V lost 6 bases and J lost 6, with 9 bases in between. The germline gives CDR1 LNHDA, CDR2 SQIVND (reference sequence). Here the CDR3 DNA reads TGTGCCAGTAGGGGGACTTTCAATGAGCAGTTCTTC. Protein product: CASRGTFNEQFF.

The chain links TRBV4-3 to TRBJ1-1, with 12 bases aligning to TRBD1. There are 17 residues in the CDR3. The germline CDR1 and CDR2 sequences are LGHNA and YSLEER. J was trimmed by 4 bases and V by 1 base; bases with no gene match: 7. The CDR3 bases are TGCGCCAGCAGCCAAGGGGACAGGGGGCGGTCGGGCACTGAAGCTTTCTTT. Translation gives CASSQGDRGRSGTEAFF.

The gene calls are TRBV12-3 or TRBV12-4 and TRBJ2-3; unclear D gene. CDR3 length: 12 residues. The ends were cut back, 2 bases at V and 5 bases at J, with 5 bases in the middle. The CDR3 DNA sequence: TGTGCCAGCAGTTTAATGAGAGATACGCAGTATTTT. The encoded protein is CASSLMRDTQYF.

For the CDR3, the DNA is TGTGCCAGCAGACCAAATAGCGGGAGCTCCTACAATGAGCAGTTCTTC. This encodes CASRPNSGSSYNEQFF. The chain uses TRBV6-6 and TRBJ2-1; 9 bases are shared with TRBD2. Per the germline V gene, CDR1 is MNHNY and CDR2 is SVGAGI (reference sequence). V lost 6 bases to trimming and J lost 0 bases; unmatched junction nucleotides: 6. The CDR3 sequence is 16 residues long.

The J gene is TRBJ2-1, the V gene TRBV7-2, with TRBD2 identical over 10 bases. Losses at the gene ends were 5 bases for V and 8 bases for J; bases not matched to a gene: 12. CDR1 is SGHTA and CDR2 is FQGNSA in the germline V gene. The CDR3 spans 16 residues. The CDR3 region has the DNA TGTGCCAGCAGCATAACCCGGGGACTAGCGTCGGATGAGCAGTTCTTC. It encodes CASSITRGLASDEQFF.

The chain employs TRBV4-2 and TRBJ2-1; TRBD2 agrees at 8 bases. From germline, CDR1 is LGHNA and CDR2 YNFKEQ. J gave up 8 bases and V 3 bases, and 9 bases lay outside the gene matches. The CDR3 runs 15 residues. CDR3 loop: CASSHGGLARYEQFF. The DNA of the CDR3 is TGTGCCAGCAGCCATGGCGGACTAGCTCGATATGAGCAGTTCTTC.

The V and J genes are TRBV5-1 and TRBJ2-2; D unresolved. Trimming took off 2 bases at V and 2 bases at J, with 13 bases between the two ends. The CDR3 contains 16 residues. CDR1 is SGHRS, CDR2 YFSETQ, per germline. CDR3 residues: CASSFPVIKNTGELFF. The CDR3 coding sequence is TGCGCCAGCAGCTTTCCGGTAATCAAAAACACCGGGGAGCTGTTTTTT. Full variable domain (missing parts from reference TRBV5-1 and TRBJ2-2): KAGVTQTPRYLIKTRGQQVTLSCSPISGHRSVSWYQQTPGQGLQFLFEYFSETQRNKGNFPGRFSGRQFSNSRSEMNVSTLELGDSALYLCASSFPVIKNTGELFFGEGSRLTVL.